The present entry profiles one T cell receptor beta chain with its context. This specimen comes from a study of OX40 agonist ivuxolimab in advanced cancers. The CDR3 sequence is 14 residues long. Trimming cost V 3 bases and J 0 bases, with 7 bases left between them. CDR1 and CDR2 (germline): KGHSH, LQKENI. Profiling relied on immunoSEQ multiplex PCR, and the TCRdb table lists in-frame clones only, not all of them. The table shows over 65,000 clones, with approximately 80% occurring only once. The sequence came from an adult with an advanced solid tumor such as melanoma, head and neck, liver or kidney cancer. V and J are TRBV18 and TRBJ2-3; tentatively, D is TRBD1 (5 bases). This material consisted of CD4+ or CD8+ T cells sorted from blood, taken in a trial of the OX40 agonist ivuxolimab. CDR3 bases: TGTGCCAGCTCACCGACAGCTAGCACAGATACGCAGTATTTT. As protein: CASSPTASTDTQYF.